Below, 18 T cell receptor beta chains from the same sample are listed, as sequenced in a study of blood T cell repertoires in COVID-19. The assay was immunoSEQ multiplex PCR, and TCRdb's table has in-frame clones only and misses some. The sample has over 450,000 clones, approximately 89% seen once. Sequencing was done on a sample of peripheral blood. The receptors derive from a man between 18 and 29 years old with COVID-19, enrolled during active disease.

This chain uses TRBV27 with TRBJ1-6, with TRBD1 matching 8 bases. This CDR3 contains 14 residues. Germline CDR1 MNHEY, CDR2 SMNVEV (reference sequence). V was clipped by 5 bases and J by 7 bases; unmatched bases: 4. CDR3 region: CASSLRQGNSPLHF. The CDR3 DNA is TGTGCCAGCAGTCTCCGACAGGGGAATTCACCCCTCCACTTT.

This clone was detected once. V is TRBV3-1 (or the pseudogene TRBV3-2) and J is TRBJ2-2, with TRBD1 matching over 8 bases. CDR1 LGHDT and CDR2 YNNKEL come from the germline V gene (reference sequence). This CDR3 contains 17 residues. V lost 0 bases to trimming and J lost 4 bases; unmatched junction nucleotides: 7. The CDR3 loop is CASSQDPQGAFTGELFF. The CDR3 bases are TGTGCCAGCAGCCAAGATCCCCAGGGGGCTTTCACCGGGGAGCTGTTTTTT.

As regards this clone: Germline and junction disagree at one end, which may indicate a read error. CDR3 DNA: TGTGCCAGCAGTCCCCCTAGCGGCACAAATACGCAGTATTTT. Residues: CASSPPSGTNTQYF. The chain recombines TRBV25-1 with TRBJ2-3; 7 bases align to TRBD2. The CDR3 is 14 amino acids. The germline CDR1 and CDR2 sequences are MGHDK and SYGVNS.

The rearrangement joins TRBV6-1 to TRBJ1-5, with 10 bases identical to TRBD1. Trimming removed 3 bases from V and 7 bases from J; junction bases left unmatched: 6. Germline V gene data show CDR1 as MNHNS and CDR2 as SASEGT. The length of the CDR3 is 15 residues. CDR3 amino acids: CASSEQTGGSQPQHF. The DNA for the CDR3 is TGTGCCAGCAGTGAGCAGACAGGGGGCAGCCAGCCCCAGCATTTT.

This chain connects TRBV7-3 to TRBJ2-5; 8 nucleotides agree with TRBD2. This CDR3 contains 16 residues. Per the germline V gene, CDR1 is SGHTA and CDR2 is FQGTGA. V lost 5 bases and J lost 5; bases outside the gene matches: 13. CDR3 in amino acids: CASSPKTSGGGETQYF. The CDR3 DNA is TGTGCCAGCAGCCCAAAAACTAGCGGAGGAGGGGAGACCCAGTACTTC.

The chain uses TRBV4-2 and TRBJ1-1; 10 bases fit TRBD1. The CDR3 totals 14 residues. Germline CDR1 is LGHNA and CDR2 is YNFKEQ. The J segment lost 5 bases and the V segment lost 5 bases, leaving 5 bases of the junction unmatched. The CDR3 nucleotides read TGTGCCAGCAGCAGACAGGGGGCCGGAACTGAAGCTTTCTTT. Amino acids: CASSRQGAGTEAFF.

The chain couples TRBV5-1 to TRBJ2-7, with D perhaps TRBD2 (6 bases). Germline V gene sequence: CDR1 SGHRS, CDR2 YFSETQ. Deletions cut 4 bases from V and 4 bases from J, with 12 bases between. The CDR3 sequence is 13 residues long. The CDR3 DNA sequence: TGCGCCAGCAGCCCAGGAGGGAGGTACGAGCAGTACTTC. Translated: CASSPGGRYEQYF.

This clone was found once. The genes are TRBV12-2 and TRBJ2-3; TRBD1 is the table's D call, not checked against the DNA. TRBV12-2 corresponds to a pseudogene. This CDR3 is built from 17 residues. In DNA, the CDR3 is TGTGCTGGAGACAAAGGACAGTTGGAACGAGCACCAGATACGCAGTATTTT. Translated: CAGDKGQLERAPDTQYF.

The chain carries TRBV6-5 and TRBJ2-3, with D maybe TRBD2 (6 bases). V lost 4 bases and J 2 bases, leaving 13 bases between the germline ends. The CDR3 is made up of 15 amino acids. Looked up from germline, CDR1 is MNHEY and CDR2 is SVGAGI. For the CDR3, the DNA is TGTGCCAGCAGTTCACCGGGACTTCTCACAGATACGCAGTATTTT. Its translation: CASSSPGLLTDTQYF.

CDR3 sequence (DNA): TGCGCCAGCAGCCAAAACCTGCATGGGCTATCCGAGCAGTACTTC. It specifies CASSQNLHGLSEQYF. This sequence joins TRBV4-1 and TRBJ2-7; D gene unclear. The CDR3 length is 15 residues. V lost 2 bases to trimming and J lost 6 bases, with 17 bases between them. In germline, CDR1 is MGHRA, CDR2 YSYEKL.

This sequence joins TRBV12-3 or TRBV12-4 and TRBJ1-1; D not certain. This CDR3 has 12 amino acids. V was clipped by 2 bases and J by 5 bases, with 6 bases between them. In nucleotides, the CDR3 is TGTGCCAGCAGTTTAAGTAGAACTGAAGCTTTCTTT. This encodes CASSLSRTEAFF.

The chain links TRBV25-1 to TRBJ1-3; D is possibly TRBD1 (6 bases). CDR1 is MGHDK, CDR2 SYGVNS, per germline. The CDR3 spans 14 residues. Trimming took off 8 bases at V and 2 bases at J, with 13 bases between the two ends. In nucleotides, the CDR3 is TGTGCCAGCGAAAAACAGGGAGCTGGAAACACCATATATTTT. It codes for CASEKQGAGNTIYF.

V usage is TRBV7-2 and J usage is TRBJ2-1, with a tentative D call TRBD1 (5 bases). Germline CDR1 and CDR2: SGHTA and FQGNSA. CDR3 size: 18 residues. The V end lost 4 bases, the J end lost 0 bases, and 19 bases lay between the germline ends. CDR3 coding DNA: TGTGCCAGCAGCTCCTCTAGGGGTGCGGCCAGCTCCTACAATGAGCAGTTCTTC. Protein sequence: CASSSSRGAASSYNEQFF.

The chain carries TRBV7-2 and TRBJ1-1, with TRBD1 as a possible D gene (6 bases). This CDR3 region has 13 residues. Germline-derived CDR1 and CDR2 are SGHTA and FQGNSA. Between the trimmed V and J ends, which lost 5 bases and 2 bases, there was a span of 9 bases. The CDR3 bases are TGTGCCAGCAGCGCACAGGGTAACACTGAAGCTTTCTTT. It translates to CASSAQGNTEAFF.

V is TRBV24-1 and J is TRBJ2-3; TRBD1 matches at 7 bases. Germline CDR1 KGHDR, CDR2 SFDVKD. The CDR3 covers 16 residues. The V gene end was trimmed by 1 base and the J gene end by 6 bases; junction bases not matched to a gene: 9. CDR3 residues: CATSDFSLTGKDTQYF. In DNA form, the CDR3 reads TGTGCCACCAGTGATTTCTCCCTGACAGGGAAGGATACGCAGTATTTT.

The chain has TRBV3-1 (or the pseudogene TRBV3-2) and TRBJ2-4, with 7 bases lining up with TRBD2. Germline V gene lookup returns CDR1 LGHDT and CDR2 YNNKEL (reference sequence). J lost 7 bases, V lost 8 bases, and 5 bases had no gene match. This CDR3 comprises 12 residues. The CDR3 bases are TGTGCCAGCGGGAGGGATCTGAACATTCAGTACTTC. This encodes CASGRDLNIQYF.

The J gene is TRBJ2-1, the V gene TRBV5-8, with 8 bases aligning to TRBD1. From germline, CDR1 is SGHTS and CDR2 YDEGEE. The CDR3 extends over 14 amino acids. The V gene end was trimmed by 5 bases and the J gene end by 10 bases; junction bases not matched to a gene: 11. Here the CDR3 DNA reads TGTGCCAGCAGTAGAAGCCAGGGGGCGGGGGAGCAGTTCTTC. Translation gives CASSRSQGAGEQFF. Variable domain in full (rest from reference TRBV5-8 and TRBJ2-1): EAGVTQSPTHLIKTRGQQATLRCSPISGHTSVYWYQQALGLGLQFLLWYDEGEERNRGNFPPRFSGRQFPNYSSELNVNALELEDSALYLCASSRSQGAGEQFFGPGTRLTVL.

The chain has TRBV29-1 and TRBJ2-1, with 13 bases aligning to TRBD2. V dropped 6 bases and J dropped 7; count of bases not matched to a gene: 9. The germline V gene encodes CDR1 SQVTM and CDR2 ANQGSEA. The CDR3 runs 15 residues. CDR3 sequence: CSVRRRTSGRNEQFF. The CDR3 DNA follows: TGCAGCGTGAGACGGAGGACTAGCGGGAGAAATGAGCAGTTCTTC.